This T cell receptor beta chain originates from a study of naive and memory T cell subsets. Notes on the study in general: In naive cells, over 90% of TCR sequences were seen only once. TCR abundance followed a power law differing between naive and memory subsets.

Cells stained for CD3, CD4, CD8, CD45RA and CD27 were sorted into four subsets. V lost 5 bases and J 0 bases, leaving 14 bases between the germline ends. Germline CDR1 is SQVTM and CDR2 is ANQGSEA. This CDR3 is built from 14 residues. An equimolar mix of two oligonucleotides served as the beta constant-region primer for TRBC1 and TRBC2. Ligation attached a single-stranded oligonucleotide with a 12-nucleotide UMI and the SP2 primer to the cDNA 3' end. One entry per CDR3 protein, called by TCRdb with MiXCR from the UMI-ligation and nested PCR reads. The repertoire has around 160,000 distinct CDR3 sequences, approximately 17% of them found once; the top ten carry approximately 0.15%. As regards this clonotype: Its matching antigen is unknown.

The rearrangement links TRBV29-1 to TRBJ2-7; possibly TRBD1 for D (7 bases). Sequenced input: naive CD4+ T cells from blood. This clonotype was sampled from a human donor in good health. CDR3 residues: CSVWGDSLSYEQYF. Written as DNA, the CDR3 is TGCAGCGTTTGGGGGGACAGCCTCTCCTACGAGCAGTACTTC.